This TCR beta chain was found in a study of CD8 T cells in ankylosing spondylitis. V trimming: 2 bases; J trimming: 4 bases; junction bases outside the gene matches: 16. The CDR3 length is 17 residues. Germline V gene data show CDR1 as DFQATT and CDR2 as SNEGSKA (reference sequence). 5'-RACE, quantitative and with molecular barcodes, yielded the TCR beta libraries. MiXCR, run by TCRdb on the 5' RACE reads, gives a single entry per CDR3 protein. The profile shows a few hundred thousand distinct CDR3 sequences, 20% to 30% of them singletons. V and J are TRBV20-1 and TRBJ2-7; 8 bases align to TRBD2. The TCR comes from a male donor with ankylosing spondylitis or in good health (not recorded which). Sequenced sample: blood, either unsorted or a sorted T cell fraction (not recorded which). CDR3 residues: CSARNTSPRGGPYEQYF. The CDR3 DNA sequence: TGCAGTGCTAGAAATACTTCACCTCGGGGGGGCCCTTACGAGCAGTACTTC.